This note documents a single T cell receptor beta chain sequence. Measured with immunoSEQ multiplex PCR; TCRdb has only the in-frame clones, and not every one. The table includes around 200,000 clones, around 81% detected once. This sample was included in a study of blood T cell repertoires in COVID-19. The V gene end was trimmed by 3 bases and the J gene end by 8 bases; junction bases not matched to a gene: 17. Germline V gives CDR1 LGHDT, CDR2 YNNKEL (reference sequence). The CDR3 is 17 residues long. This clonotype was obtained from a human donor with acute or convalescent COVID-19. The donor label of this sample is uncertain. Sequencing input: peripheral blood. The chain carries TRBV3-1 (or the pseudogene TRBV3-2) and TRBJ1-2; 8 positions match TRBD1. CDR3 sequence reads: CASSHDLRQGPSRGYTF. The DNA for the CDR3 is TGTGCCAGCAGCCACGATTTAAGACAGGGGCCGTCTCGGGGCTACACCTTC.